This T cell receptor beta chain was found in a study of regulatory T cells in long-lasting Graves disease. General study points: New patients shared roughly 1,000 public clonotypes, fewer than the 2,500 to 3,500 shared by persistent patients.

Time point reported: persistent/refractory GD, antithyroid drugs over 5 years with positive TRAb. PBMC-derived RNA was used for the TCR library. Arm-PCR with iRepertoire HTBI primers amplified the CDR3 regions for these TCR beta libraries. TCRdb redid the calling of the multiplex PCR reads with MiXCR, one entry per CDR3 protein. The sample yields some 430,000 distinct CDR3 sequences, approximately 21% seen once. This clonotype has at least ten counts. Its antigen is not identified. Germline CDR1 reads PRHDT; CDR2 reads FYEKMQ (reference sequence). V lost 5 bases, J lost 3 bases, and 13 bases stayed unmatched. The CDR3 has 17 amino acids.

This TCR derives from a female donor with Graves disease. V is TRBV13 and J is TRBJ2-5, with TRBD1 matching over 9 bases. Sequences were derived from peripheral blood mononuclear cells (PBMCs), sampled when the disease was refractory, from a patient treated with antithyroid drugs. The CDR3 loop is CASSPAPGTGFEETQYF. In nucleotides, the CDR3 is TGTGCCAGCAGCCCAGCTCCCGGGACAGGGTTTGAAGAGACCCAGTACTTC. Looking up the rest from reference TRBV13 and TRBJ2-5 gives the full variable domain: AAGVIQSPRHLIKEKRETATLKCYPIPRHDTVYWYQQGPGQDPQFLISFYEKMQSDKGSIPDRFSAQQFSDYHSELNMSSLELGDSALYFCASSPAPGTGFEETQYFGPGTRLLVL.